This T cell receptor (beta chain) was sequenced in a study of technical replicates of blood from a few donors. Here immunoSEQ multiplex PCR was the method, and the copy in TCRdb shows in-frame clones only, minus some. The data show about 60,000 clones, with about 86% seen just once and 4.5% to 6.5% held by the top ten. This clonotype was obtained from a human donor in good health. Some clones in this sample may be carry-over from other donors' samples. Specimen: PBMCs.

CDR3 nucleotides: TGTGCCAGCAGTTATGCGGGACACAATGAGCAGTTCTTC. Its translation is CASSYAGHNEQFF. V usage is TRBV6-5 and J usage is TRBJ2-1, with a possible D match to TRBD2 (6 bases). From germline, CDR1 is MNHEY and CDR2 SVGAGI. V lost 3 bases and J 5 bases, leaving 8 bases between the germline ends. The CDR3 is made up of 13 amino acids.